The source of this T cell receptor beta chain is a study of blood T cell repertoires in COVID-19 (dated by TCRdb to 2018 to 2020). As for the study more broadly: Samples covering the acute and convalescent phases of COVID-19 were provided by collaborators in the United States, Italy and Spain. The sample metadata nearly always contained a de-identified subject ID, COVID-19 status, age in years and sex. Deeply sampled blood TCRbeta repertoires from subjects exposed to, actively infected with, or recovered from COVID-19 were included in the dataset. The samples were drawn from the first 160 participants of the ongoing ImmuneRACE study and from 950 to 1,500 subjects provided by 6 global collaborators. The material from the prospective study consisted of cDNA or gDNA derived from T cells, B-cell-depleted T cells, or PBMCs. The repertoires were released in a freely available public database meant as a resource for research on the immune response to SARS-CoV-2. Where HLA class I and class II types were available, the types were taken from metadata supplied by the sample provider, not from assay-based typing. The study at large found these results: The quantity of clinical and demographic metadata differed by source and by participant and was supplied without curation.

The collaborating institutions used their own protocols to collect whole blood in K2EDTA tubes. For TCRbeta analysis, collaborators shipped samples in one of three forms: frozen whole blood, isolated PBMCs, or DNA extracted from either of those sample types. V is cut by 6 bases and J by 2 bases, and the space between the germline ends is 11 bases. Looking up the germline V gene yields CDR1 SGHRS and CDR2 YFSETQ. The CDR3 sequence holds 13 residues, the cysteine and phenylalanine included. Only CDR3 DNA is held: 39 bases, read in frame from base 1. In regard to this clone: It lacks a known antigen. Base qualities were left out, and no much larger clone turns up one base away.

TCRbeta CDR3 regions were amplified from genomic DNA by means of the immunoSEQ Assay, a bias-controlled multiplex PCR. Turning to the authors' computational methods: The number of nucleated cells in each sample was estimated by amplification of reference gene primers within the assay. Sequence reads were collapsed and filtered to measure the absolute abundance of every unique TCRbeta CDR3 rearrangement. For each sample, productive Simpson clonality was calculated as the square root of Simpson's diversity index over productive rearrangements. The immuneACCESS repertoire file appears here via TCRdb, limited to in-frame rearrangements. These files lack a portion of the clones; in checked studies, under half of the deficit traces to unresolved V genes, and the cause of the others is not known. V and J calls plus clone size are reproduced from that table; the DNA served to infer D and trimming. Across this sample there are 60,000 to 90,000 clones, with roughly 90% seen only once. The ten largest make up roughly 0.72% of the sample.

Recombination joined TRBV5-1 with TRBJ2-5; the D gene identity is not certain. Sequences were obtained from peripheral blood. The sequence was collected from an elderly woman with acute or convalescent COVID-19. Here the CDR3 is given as CASTPRGQETQYF. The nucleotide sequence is TGCGCCAGCACCCCCCGCGGTCAAGAGACCCAGTACTTC.